One sample yielded the 19 T cell receptor beta chains listed below, sequenced in a study of control samples from healthy donors and cancer patients. Clones were sequenced by immunoSEQ multiplex PCR, and TCRdb holds only the in-frame ones, with some missing. This table has about 140,000 clones, approximately 94% appearing once. The material sequenced was blood. These receptors came from a man aged 35 to 55 in good health.

This chain uses TRBV7-2 with TRBJ1-1; D not certain. The CDR3 has 13 amino acids. Trimming shortened V by 5 bases and J by 7 bases, and 14 bases separated the two germline ends. CDR1 is SGHTA, CDR2 FQGNSA, per germline. This chain's CDR3 is CASSLKRISEAFF. CDR3 in DNA: TGTGCCAGCAGCCTGAAGAGGATCAGTGAAGCTTTCTTT.

V gene TRBV7-9 combines with J gene TRBJ1-1; D is uncertain. V lost 5 bases, J lost 5 bases, and 9 bases lay in between. The CDR3 has 12 residues. Germline V gives CDR1 SEHNR, CDR2 FQNEAQ (reference sequence). CDR3 region: CASSQVYTEAFF. DNA of the CDR3: TGTGCCAGCAGCCAAGTATATACTGAAGCTTTCTTT.

This chain joins TRBV13 and TRBJ1-3; 7 nucleotides align to TRBD1. Looked up from germline, CDR1 is PRHDT and CDR2 is FYEKMQ (reference sequence). With 4 bases clipped from V and 4 bases from J, the junction kept 7 bases outside the gene matches. This CDR3 has 15 amino acids. CDR3 loop: CASSYGTEGGNTIYF. Here the CDR3 DNA reads TGTGCCAGCAGCTATGGGACAGAAGGGGGAAACACCATATATTTT.

The chain links TRBV27 to TRBJ1-4; 9 bases line up with TRBD1. CDR3 length: 17 residues. Germline assignment: CDR1 MNHEY and CDR2 SMNVEV (reference sequence). The ends lost 3 bases at V and 8 bases at J; junction bases unmatched: 13. CDR3 region: CASSLNHGRTGAEKLFF. The CDR3, as DNA: TGTGCCAGCAGTTTGAATCATGGAAGGACAGGGGCCGAAAAACTGTTTTTT.

This rearrangement joins TRBV5-1 to TRBJ2-3, with D perhaps assigned TRBD1 or TRBD2 (6 bases each). Per the germline V gene, CDR1 is SGHRS and CDR2 is YFSETQ. Between the trimmed V and J ends, which lost 2 bases and 6 bases, there was a span of 19 bases. This CDR3 region has 16 residues. CDR3 in amino acids: CASSFIQGGGSDTQYF. In DNA form, the CDR3 reads TGCGCCAGCAGCTTTATACAGGGAGGTGGGTCGGATACGCAGTATTTT.

The V gene is TRBV5-6, the J gene TRBJ2-5; 7 bases agree with TRBD1. Germline V lookup: CDR1 SGHDT, CDR2 YYEEEE. This CDR3 has 17 residues. The junction had 15 bases not matched to a gene; V was cut back by 0 bases and J by 7 bases. The CDR3 coding sequence is TGTGCCAGCAGCTTGGATGGCCAGGACAGGTCGAAATGGACCCAGTACTTC. Translation: CASSLDGQDRSKWTQYF.

The chain has TRBV30 and TRBJ2-1; maybe TRBD1 (6 bases). The V and J ends lost 2 bases and 5 bases respectively, with 13 bases between them. CDR3 length equals 14 residues. The V gene's germline CDR1 is GTSNPN and CDR2 SVGIG (reference sequence). The CDR3 nucleotides read TGTGCCTGGAGTTCCGGGACACTGAACAATGAGCAGTTCTTC. Protein: CAWSSGTLNNEQFF.

V is TRBV29-1 and J is TRBJ1-2, with 8 bases identical to TRBD1. The junction had 7 bases not matched to a gene; V was cut back by 8 bases and J by 8 bases. This CDR3 spans 11 amino acids. Germline assignment: CDR1 SQVTM and CDR2 ANQGSEA. Written as DNA, the CDR3 is TGCAGCACCAGGGGGCCGGACGGCTACACCTTC. Its translation is CSTRGPDGYTF.

This clone has at least ten counts. The genes are TRBV7-9 and TRBJ1-4; 7 nucleotides agree with TRBD1. J was trimmed by 5 bases and V by 1 base; bases with no gene match: 4. CDR1 is SEHNR and CDR2 is FQNEAQ in the germline V gene (reference sequence). The CDR3 spans 15 residues. CDR3 amino acids: CASSLGGTANEKLFF. Written as DNA, the CDR3 is TGTGCCAGCAGCTTAGGTGGGACAGCAAATGAAAAACTGTTTTTT.

The CDR3 DNA is TGTGCCAGCTCGTCACAGGGGGCTAGCAATCAGCCCCAGCATTTT. Translated: CASSSQGASNQPQHF. The chain carries TRBV18 and TRBJ1-5; 9 positions match TRBD1. In germline, CDR1 is KGHSH, CDR2 LQKENI. The V segment lost 6 bases and the J segment 0 bases; nucleotides outside the gene matches: 3. The CDR3 has 15 amino acids.

The J gene is TRBJ1-2, the V gene TRBV29-1, with TRBD1 identical over 9 bases. The CDR3 loop spans 16 amino acids. The germline CDR1 and CDR2 sequences are SQVTM and ANQGSEA. Unmatched junction bases numbered 8, after V lost 3 bases and J lost 0 bases. CDR3 coding DNA: TGCAGCGTTGATCGGGGACAGGGCAATTCTAACTATGGCTACACCTTC. Residues: CSVDRGQGNSNYGYTF.

The V gene is TRBV30, the J gene TRBJ1-2; no firm D call. CDR3 size: 13 residues. Germline V CDR1 and CDR2: GTSNPN, SVGIG (reference sequence). V was trimmed by 1 base and J by 2 bases, leaving 8 bases between them. The CDR3 region has the DNA TGTGCCTGGAGTGAACGGCCCAACTATGGCTACACCTTC. The encoded protein is CAWSERPNYGYTF.

The chain uses TRBV24-1 and TRBJ2-5; the D gene is possibly TRBD2 (5 bases). V was shortened by 0 bases and J by 4 bases, with 11 bases between the two germline ends. Germline-derived CDR1 and CDR2 are KGHDR and SFDVKD. The CDR3 loop spans 15 amino acids. The CDR3 here is CATSDLRLAGETQYF. CDR3 nucleotide sequence: TGTGCCACCAGTGATTTGCGGCTAGCTGGAGAGACCCAGTACTTC.

This clone was seen just once. The gene calls are TRBV10-3 and TRBJ2-7; D is possibly TRBD1 or TRBD2 (5 bases each). The V gene's germline CDR1 is ENHRY and CDR2 SYGVKD. Trimming cost V 10 bases and J 3 bases, with 19 bases left between them. This CDR3 comprises 14 residues. CDR3 DNA sequence: TGTGCCACCACTCGCGAGGGGAGAGTCTACGAGCAGTACTTC. Its protein product is CATTREGRVYEQYF.

The chain is built from TRBV18 and TRBJ1-4, with 7 positions matching TRBD1. With V trimmed by 1 base and J by 8 bases, 7 bases remained unmatched. Germline values: CDR1 KGHSH, CDR2 LQKENI. This CDR3 region has 15 residues. CDR3 coding DNA: TGTGCCAGCTCACCACGGGACAGCGATGGGGAAAAACTGTTTTTT. As protein: CASSPRDSDGEKLFF.

The rearrangement links TRBV27 to TRBJ1-5; a possible D gene is TRBD1 (6 bases). V lost 4 bases and J 4 bases, leaving 11 bases between the germline ends. Germline CDR1 and CDR2: MNHEY and SMNVEV (reference sequence). CDR3 length: 14 amino acids. CDR3 residues: CASSSRTANQPQHF. CDR3 in DNA: TGTGCCAGCAGTTCCCGGACAGCTAATCAGCCCCAGCATTTT.

The J gene is TRBJ1-1, the V gene TRBV10-2; no firm D call. Germline CDR1 reads WSHSY; CDR2 reads SAAADI. CDR3 length: 13 amino acids. Trimming pared 6 bases from V and 0 bases from J, leaving 8 bases between. CDR3: CASSGEMNTEAFF. CDR3 bases: TGCGCCAGCAGCGGCGAGATGAACACTGAAGCTTTCTTT.

The J gene is TRBJ2-7, the V gene TRBV19; 12 bases agree with TRBD2. Per germline, CDR1 LNHDA and CDR2 SQIVND (reference sequence). V shed 5 bases and J 4 bases; nucleotides not matched to a gene: 9. This CDR3 has 16 amino acids. CDR3 bases: TGTGCCAGTAGTGTAACCGGGACTAGCGGGCCTTACGAGCAGTACTTC. Translation gives CASSVTGTSGPYEQYF.

The chain is built from TRBV27 and TRBJ1-4, with 12 bases identical to TRBD1. The CDR3 is made up of 18 amino acids. V lost 3 bases to trimming and J lost 7 bases; unmatched junction nucleotides: 12. The germline CDR1 and CDR2 sequences are MNHEY and SMNVEV (reference sequence). For the CDR3, the DNA is TGTGCCAGCAGTTTTAACGGGACAGGGGGCGCAGTCGGTGAAAAACTGTTTTTT. Translation gives CASSFNGTGGAVGEKLFF.